The 6 T cell receptor beta chains below come from one sample, sequenced in a study of T cell repertoires in cytomegalovirus infection. Their target antigens are unknown. TCRdb redid the calling of the reads with MiXCR, one entry per CDR3 protein. Of about 770,000 distinct CDR3 sequences in the sample, almost 30% are singletons; the top ten hold around 13%. The starting material was cultured CD8+ T cells from PBMCs, obtained from culture after CMV antigen stimulation. The source of these receptors is a human donor in good health (CMV status not recorded). Some clones in this sample may be carry-over from other donors' samples.

This clonotype was found a few times. This chain connects TRBV20-1 to TRBJ1-3, with a tentative D call TRBD1 (5 bases). CDR1 is DFQATT and CDR2 is SNEGSKA in the germline V gene (reference sequence). With 0 bases removed from V and 0 bases from J, the gap between germline ends came to 9 bases. The length of the CDR3 is 15 residues. The CDR3 sequence is CSARDRRGSGNTIYF. DNA of the CDR3: TGCAGTGCTAGAGACCGGAGGGGCTCTGGAAACACCATATATTTT.

The chain combines TRBV12-3 or TRBV12-4 with TRBJ2-7; 8 bases align to TRBD1. V shed 6 bases and J 3 bases; nucleotides not matched to a gene: 10. This CDR3 has 15 amino acids. This CDR3 is CASSPRDRPLYEQYF. The CDR3 DNA reads TGTGCCAGCAGCCCCCGGGACAGGCCCCTCTACGAGCAGTACTTC.

This clonotype occurred a few times. The CDR3 protein is CASNEGTGELFF. CDR3 in DNA: TGTGCCAGCAACGAGGGGACCGGGGAGCTGTTTTTT. This chain connects TRBV6-6 to TRBJ2-2; TRBD1 or TRBD2 may be the D gene (5 bases each). This CDR3 comprises 12 residues. CDR1 and CDR2 from the germline V gene are MNHNY and SVGAGI (reference sequence). V shed 7 bases and J shed 5 bases, with 8 bases lying between them.

Concerning this clonotype itself: This may arise from a read error, as a much more abundant clone is one base away. The chain combines TRBV3-1 with TRBJ2-1, with D perhaps matching TRBD1 (6 bases). The CDR3 is made up of 12 amino acids. With 5 bases removed from V and 6 bases from J, the gap between germline ends came to 8 bases. Germline V gene lookup returns CDR1 LGHDT and CDR2 YNNKEL (reference sequence). As DNA, the CDR3 is TGTGCCAGCAGCTCGGACAGCAATGAGCAGTTCTTC. It specifies CASSSDSNEQFF.

This clonotype was found a few times. The chain uses TRBV7-9 and TRBJ2-3; 8 bases line up with TRBD2. CDR1 is SEHNR, CDR2 FQNEAQ, per germline (reference sequence). J gave up 2 bases and V 5 bases, and 6 bases lay outside the gene matches. CDR3 length: 15 residues. Here the CDR3 DNA reads TGTGCCAGCAGCCCTTGGACTAGCCACACAGATACGCAGTATTTT. Amino acid sequence: CASSPWTSHTDTQYF.

This clonotype was seen a single time. The chain uses TRBV6-6 and TRBJ2-1, with D perhaps TRBD2 (5 bases). Trimming shortened V by 0 bases and J by 0 bases, and 9 bases separated the two germline ends. The CDR3 has 16 residues. Germline loops: CDR1 MNHNY, CDR2 SVGAGI (reference sequence). The CDR3 DNA reads TGTGCCAGCAGTTACTCGGTGGGGAGCTCCTACAATGAGCAGTTCTTC. Amino acid sequence: CASSYSVGSSYNEQFF.